The present TCR beta chain was sequenced within a study of CD8+CD57+ T cells in acquired aplastic anemia. Study-level background: Sorting CD4+ and CD8+ cells gave DNA averaging roughly 3.2 ug. Findings of the study overall: There were fewer than 35 CD8+ CDR3 sequences that occurred in both patients and controls.

An expansion of CD8+CD57+ cells by flow cytometry had been shown in patients chosen for sequencing. The template used for profiling TCR beta VDJ and CDR3 was genomic DNA. TCRdb recomputed calls from the reads with MiXCR, one row per CDR3 protein. This table holds 120,000 or so distinct CDR3 sequences, over 30% found once. V lost 4 bases and J lost 6; bases outside the gene matches: 7. The CDR3 consists of 15 residues. Germline loops: CDR1 MGHDK, CDR2 SYGVNS. This clonotype qualifies as medium-sized. Its antigen is still unknown. Material: sorted CD4+, CD8+, or CD8+CD57+ T cells (not recorded which) from PBMCs. The source is a human donor with aplastic anemia. This chain links TRBV25-1 with TRBJ2-3, with 10 nucleotides matching TRBD2. The DNA for the CDR3 is TGTGCCAGCAGTGCCCTAGCGGGAGCGGGTGATACGCAGTATTTT. Its protein is CASSALAGAGDTQYF.